This TCR beta chain was identified during a study of T cell responses to AZD1222 COVID-19 vaccine. On the study more broadly: Second-dose intervals near 4 or 12 weeks were combined. Findings of the study overall: At 160-218 and 743-854, vaccine-associated CD4 TCRs were dominant, and they spanned spike. Once two AZD1222 doses were given, Spike-specific TCR breadth and depth went up.

A remark on this clone: Antigen: not known.

V lost 1 base, J lost 2 bases, and 12 bases lay in between. Looked up from germline, CDR1 is MNHNS and CDR2 is SASEGT. The CDR3 spans 16 residues. Profiling relied on immunoSEQ multiplex PCR, and the TCRdb table lists in-frame clones only, not all of them. The sample includes roughly 100,000 clones, roughly 90% of them seen just once. V is TRBV6-1 and J is TRBJ1-5; D possibly corresponds to TRBD1 (5 bases). This receptor was obtained from an adult in good health. This material consisted of peripheral blood, taken on day 0 of AZD1222 vaccination. The CDR3 nucleotides read TGTGCCAGCAGTGAAGGTTGGCTGGGGGGCAATCAGCCCCAGCATTTT. Encoded protein: CASSEGWLGGNQPQHF.